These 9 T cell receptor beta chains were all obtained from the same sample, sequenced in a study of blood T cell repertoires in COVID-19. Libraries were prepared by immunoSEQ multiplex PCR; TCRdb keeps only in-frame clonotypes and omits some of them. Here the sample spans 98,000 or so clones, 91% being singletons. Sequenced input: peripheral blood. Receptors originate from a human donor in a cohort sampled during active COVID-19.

The CDR3 DNA reads TGTGCCAGCAGCTTGGTCGGGGAGGACACTGAAGCTTTCTTT. Protein product: CASSLVGEDTEAFF. The chain recombines TRBV5-4 with TRBJ1-1; D uncertain. The CDR3 totals 14 residues. Trimming left V 0 bases short and J 3 bases short, with 9 bases between. CDR1 and CDR2 from the germline V gene are SGHNT and YYREEE (reference sequence).

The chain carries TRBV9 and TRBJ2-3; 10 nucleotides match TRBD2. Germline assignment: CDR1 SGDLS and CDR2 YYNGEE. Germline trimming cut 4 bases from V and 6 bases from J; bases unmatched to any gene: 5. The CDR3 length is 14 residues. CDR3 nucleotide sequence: TGTGCCAGCAGCCCTAGCGGGAGAACTGATACGCAGTATTTT. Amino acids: CASSPSGRTDTQYF.

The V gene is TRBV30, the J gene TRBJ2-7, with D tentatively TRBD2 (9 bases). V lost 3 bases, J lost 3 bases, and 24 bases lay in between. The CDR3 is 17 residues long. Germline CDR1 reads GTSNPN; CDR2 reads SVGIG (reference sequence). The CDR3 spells CAWSQGAGGAYVYEQYF. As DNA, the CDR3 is TGTGCCTGGAGCCAGGGGGCGGGGGGGGCGTACGTCTACGAGCAGTACTTC.

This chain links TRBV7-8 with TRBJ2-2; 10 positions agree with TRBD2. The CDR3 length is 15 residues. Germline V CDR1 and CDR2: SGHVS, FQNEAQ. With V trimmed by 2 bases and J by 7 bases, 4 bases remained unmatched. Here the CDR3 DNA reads TGTGCCAGCAGCTTATCTAGCGGGGGCGGCGGGGAGCTGTTTTTT. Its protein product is CASSLSSGGGGELFF.

This chain's CDR3 is CASRDGVGTGELFF. CDR3 nucleotides: TGTGCCAGCAGAGACGGGGTAGGCACCGGGGAGCTGTTTTTT. The chain has TRBV6-5 and TRBJ2-2; a possible D gene is TRBD2 (5 bases). Between the trimmed V and J ends, which lost 6 bases and 4 bases, there was a span of 12 bases. Germline assignment: CDR1 MNHEY and CDR2 SVGAGI. CDR3 length: 14 amino acids.

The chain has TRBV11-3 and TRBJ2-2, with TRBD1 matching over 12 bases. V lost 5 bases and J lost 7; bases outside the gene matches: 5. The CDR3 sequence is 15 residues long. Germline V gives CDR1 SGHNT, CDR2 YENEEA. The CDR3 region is CASSLGQGAGGELFF. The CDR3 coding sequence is TGTGCCAGCAGCCTGGGACAGGGGGCAGGCGGGGAGCTGTTTTTT.

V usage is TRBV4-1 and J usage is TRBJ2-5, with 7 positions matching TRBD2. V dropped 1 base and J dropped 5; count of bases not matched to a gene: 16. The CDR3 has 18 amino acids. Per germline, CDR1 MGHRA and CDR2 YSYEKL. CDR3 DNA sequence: TGCGCCAGCAGCCAAGGAGCGGGGCTGACTGAAGGGGAGGAGACCCAGTACTTC. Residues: CASSQGAGLTEGEETQYF.

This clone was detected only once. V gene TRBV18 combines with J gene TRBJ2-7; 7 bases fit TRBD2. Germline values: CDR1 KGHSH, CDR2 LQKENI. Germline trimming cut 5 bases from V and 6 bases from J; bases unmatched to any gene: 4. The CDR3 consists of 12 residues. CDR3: CASSWGGREQYF. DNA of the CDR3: TGTGCCAGCTCATGGGGAGGGCGCGAGCAGTACTTC.

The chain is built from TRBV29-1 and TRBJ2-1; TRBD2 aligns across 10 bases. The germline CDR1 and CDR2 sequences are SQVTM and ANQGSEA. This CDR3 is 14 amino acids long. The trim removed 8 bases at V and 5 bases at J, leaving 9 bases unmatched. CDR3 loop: CSPPAGGPHNEQFF. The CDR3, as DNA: TGCAGCCCTCCAGCGGGAGGGCCCCACAATGAGCAGTTCTTC.